This T cell receptor beta chain is drawn from a study of blood T cell repertoires in COVID-19. Generated by immunoSEQ multiplex PCR, the TCRdb table keeps only in-frame clones and is missing some. The sample contains 350,000 to 400,000 clones, about nine tenths of which appear only once. This CDR3 has 15 amino acids. The V gene lost 1 base and the J gene lost 0 bases, with 10 bases spanning the gap. Germline CDR1 is SGHNT and CDR2 is YENEEA. Exposed participants came across a COVID-19 case within 2 weeks before study entry. This clone appeared many times. This TCR came from a middle-aged woman who had been exposed to COVID-19. Material for sequencing was PBMCs or T cells enriched from blood (not recorded which). This rearrangement joins TRBV11-3 to TRBJ2-7, with a possible D match to TRBD2 (5 bases). The CDR3 spells CASSLGAGFSYEQYF. DNA of the CDR3: TGTGCCAGCAGCTTAGGGGCGGGTTTCTCCTACGAGCAGTACTTC. The entire variable domain, with the rest obtained from reference TRBV11-3 and TRBJ2-7, is as follows: EAGVVQSPRYKIIEKKQPVAFWCNPISGHNTLYWYLQNLGQGPELLIRYENEEAVDDSQLPKDRFSAERLKGVDSTLKIQPAELGDSAVYLCASSLGAGFSYEQYFGPGTRLTVT.